This paragraph reports one T cell receptor beta chain. The sample is drawn from a study of blood T cell repertoires in COVID-19. This table comes from immunoSEQ multiplex PCR, and its TCRdb copy is limited to in-frame clones, with some not included. Here the sample spans approximately 180,000 clones, 80% to 90% being singletons. The TCR comes from a human donor with active or convalescent COVID-19. The donor label of this sample is uncertain. The sequenced material came from peripheral blood.

The CDR3 is CASSSFLRADTQYF. The CDR3 DNA follows: TGTGCCAGCAGCTCCTTTTTGCGGGCGGATACGCAGTATTTT. This chain links TRBV11-2 with TRBJ2-3; the D gene is possibly TRBD2 (5 bases). The CDR3 has 14 amino acids. V dropped 4 bases and J dropped 6 bases, with 14 bases sitting between them. CDR1 is SGHAT and CDR2 is FQNNGV in the germline V gene. Together with reference TRBV11-2 and TRBJ2-3, the CDR3 gives the full variable domain: EAGVAQSPRYKIIEKRQSVAFWCNPISGHATLYWYQQILGQGPKLLIQFQNNGVVDDSQLPKDRFSAERLKGVDSTLKIQPAKLEDSAVYLCASSSFLRADTQYFGPGTRLTVL.